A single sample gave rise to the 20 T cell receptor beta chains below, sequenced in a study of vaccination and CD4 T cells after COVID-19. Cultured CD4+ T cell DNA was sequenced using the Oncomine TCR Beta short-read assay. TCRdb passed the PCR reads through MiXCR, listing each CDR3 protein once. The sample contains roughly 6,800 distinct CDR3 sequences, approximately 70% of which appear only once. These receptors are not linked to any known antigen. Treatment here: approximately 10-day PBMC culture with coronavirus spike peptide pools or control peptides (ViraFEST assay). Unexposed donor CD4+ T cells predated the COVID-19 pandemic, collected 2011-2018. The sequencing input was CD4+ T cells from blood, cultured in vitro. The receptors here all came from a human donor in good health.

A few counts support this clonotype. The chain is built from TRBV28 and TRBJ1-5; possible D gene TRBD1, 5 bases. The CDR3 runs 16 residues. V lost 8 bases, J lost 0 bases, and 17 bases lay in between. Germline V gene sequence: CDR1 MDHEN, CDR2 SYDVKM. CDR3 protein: CASGVRGPYSNQPQHF. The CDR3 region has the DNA TGTGCCAGCGGGGTTCGGGGACCCTATAGCAATCAGCCCCAGCATTTT.

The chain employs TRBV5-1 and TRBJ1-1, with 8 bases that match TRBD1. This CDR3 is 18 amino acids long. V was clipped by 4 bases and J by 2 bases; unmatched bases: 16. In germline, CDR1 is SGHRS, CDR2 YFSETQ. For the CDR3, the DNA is TGCGCCAGCAGCGTGGGACAGGACCTCACCTCCTTAAACACTGAAGCTTTCTTT. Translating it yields CASSVGQDLTSLNTEAFF.

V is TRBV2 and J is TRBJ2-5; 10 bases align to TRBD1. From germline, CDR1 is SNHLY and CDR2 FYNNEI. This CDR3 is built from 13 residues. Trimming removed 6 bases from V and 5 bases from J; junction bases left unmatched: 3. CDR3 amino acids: CASSRDRGETQYF. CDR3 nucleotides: TGTGCCAGCAGCCGGGACAGGGGCGAGACCCAGTACTTC.

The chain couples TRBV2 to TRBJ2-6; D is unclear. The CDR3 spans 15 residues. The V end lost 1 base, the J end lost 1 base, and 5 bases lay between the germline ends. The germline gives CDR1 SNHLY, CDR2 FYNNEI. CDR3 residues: CASSEEISGANVLTF. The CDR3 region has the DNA TGTGCCAGCAGTGAAGAAATTTCTGGGGCCAACGTCCTGACTTTC.

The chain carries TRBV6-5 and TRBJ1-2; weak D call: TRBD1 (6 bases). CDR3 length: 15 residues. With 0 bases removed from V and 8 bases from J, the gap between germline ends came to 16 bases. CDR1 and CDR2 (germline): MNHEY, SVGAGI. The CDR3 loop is CASSYSGQGTRGYTF. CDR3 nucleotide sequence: TGTGCCAGCAGTTACTCGGGGCAGGGGACTAGGGGCTACACCTTC.

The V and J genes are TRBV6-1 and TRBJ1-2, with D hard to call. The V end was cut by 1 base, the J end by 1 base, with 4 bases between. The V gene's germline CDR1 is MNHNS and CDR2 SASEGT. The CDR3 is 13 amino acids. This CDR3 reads CASSEGVNYGYTF. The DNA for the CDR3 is TGTGCCAGCAGTGAAGGGGTTAACTATGGCTACACCTTC.

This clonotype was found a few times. The CDR3 sequence is CAISDYRGKGPYGYTF. The CDR3 DNA is TGTGCCATCAGTGACTACAGGGGCAAGGGCCCCTATGGCTACACCTTC. The rearrangement links TRBV10-3 to TRBJ1-2; 7 bases are a match to TRBD1. V shed 3 bases, J shed 4 bases, and the junction held 11 bases outside the gene matches. CDR1 and CDR2 from the germline V gene are ENHRY and SYGVKD. The CDR3 extends over 16 amino acids.

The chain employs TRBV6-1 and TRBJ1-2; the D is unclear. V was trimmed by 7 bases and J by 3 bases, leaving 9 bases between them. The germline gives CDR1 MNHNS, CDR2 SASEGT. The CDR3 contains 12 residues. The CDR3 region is CASTRGDYGYTF. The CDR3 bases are TGTGCCAGCACCCGGGGAGACTATGGCTACACCTTC.

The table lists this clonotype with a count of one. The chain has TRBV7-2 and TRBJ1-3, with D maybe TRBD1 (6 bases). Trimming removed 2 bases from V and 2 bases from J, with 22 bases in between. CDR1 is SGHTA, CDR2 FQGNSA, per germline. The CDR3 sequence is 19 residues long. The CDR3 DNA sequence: TGTGCCAGCAGCTTATTAGGGGTGGGGGGGGCACTAACTGGAAACACCATATATTTT. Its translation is CASSLLGVGGALTGNTIYF.

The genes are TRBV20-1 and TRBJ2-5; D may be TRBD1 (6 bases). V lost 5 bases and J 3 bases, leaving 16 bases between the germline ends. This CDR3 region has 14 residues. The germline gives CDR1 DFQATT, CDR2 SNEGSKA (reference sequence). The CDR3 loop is CSALGFEGEETQYF. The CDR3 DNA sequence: TGCAGTGCTCTCGGATTCGAGGGGGAAGAGACCCAGTACTTC.

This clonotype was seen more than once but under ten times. The CDR3 loop reads CASSLQGAPGYTF. DNA of the CDR3: TGTGCCAGCAGTTTGCAGGGGGCTCCTGGCTACACCTTC. The V and J genes are TRBV7-9 and TRBJ1-2; 8 bases match TRBD1. Germline V gene data show CDR1 as SEHNR and CDR2 as FQNEAQ (reference sequence). After removal of 6 bases from V and 7 bases from J, the junction contained 7 bases not matched to a gene. The CDR3 sequence is 13 residues long.

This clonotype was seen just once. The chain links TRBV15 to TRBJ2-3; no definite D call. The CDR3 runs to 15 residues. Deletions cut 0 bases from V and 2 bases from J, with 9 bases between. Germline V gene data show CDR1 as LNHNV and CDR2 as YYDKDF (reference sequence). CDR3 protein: CATSRDEGSTDTQYF. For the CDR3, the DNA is TGTGCCACCAGCAGAGATGAAGGGTCCACAGATACGCAGTATTTT.

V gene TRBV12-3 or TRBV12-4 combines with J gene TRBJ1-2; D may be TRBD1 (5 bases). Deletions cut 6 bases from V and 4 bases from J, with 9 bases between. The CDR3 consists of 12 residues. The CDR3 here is CASRGDPYGYTF. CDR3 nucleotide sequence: TGTGCCAGCAGAGGGGATCCCTATGGCTACACCTTC.

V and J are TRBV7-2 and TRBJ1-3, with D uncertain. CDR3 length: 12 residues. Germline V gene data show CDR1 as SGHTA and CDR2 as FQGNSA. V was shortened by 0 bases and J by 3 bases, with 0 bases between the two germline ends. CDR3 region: CASSLAGNTIYF. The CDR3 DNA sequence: TGTGCCAGCAGCTTAGCTGGAAACACCATATATTTT.

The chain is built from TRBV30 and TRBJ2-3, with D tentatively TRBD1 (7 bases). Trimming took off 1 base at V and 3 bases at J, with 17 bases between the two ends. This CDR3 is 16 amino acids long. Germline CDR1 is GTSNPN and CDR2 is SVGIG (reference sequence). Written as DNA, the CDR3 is TGTGCCTGGAGTGGGATCAGGGGGAGGTATACAGATACGCAGTATTTT. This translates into CAWSGIRGRYTDTQYF.

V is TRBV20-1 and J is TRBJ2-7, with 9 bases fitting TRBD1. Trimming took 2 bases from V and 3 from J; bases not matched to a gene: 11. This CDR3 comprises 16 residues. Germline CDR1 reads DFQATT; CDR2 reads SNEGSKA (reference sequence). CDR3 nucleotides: TGCAGTGCTAGACACCCACAGGGGGCTCATCTCTACGAGCAGTACTTC. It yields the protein CSARHPQGAHLYEQYF.

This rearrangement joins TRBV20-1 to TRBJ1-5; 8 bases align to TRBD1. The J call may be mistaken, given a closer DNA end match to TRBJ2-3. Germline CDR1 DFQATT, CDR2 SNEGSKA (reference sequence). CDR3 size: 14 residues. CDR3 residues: CSARAGTGYQPQYF. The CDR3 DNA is TGCAGTGCTAGAGCCGGGACAGGATATCAGCCCCAGTATTTT.

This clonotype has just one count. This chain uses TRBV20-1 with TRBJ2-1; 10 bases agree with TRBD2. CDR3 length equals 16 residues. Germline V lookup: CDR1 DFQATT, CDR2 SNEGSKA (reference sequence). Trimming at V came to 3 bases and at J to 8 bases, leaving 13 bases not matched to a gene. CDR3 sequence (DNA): TGCAGTGCTAGGCTACTAGCGGGGAGTCGTTTGGATGAGCAGTTCTTC. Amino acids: CSARLLAGSRLDEQFF.

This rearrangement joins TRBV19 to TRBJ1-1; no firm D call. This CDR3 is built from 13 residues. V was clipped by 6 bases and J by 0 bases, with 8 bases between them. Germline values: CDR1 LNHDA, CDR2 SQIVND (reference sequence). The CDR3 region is CASSAHMNTEAFF. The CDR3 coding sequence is TGTGCCAGTAGCGCCCACATGAACACTGAAGCTTTCTTT.

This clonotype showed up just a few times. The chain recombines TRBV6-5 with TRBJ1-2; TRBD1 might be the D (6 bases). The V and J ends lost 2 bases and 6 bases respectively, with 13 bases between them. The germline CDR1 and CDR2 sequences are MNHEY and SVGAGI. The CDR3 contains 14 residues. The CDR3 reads CASSYHDPGDGYTF. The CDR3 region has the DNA TGTGCCAGCAGTTACCACGACCCAGGGGATGGCTACACCTTC.